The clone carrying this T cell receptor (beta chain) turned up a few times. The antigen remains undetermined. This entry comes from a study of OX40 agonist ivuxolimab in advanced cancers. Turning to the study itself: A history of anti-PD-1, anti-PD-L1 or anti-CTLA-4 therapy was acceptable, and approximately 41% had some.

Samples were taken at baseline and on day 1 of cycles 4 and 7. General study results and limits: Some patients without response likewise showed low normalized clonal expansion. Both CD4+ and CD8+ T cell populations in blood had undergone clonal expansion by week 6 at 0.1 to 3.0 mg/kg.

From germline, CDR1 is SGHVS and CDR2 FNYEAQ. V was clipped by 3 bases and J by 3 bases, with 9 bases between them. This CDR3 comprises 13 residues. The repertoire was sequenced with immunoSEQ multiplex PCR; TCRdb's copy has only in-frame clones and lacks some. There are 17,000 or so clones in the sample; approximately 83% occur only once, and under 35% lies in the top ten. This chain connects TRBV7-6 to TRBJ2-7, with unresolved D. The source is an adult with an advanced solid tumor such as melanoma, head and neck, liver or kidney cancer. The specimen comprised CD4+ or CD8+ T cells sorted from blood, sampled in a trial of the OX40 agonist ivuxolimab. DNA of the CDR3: TGTGCCAGCAGCTTTGGGCAGAACTACGAGCAGTACTTC. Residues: CASSFGQNYEQYF.